The rows below give T cell receptor beta chains drawn from one sample of a study of Ad26.COV2.S vaccination and SARS-CoV-2 variants. The protocol was immunoSEQ multiplex PCR, while the TCRdb copy is restricted to in-frame clones and leaves out a portion. The sample lists just over 350,000 clones, 92% occurring once. The starting material was peripheral blood, obtained after recovery from COVID-19. These TCRs come from a human donor who had recovered from COVID-19. CDR3s include the opening cysteine and the closing phenylalanine or tryptophan. Fields, in order: CDR3 DNA, CDR3 protein, J gene, D gene, V gene, clone size. D genes are given only for firm matches. Where a row states a size, it is once, few, many or the class of an expanded clone; other rows omit it.

DNA: TGTGCCAGTAGTCCAGGGACGCATAATTCACCCCTCCACTTT; CDR3: CASSPGTHNSPLHF; J: TRBJ1-6; D: -; V: TRBV19; size: few
DNA: TGTGCCAGCAGTCGAGACAGTCAGGACAATCAGCCCCAGCATTTT; CDR3: CASSRDSQDNQPQHF; J: TRBJ1-5; D: -; V: TRBV2; size: -
DNA: TGTGCCAGCAGTTTAGGTCGACGCTCCTACGAGCAGTACTTC; CDR3: CASSLGRRSYEQYF; J: TRBJ2-7; D: -; V: TRBV27; size: -
DNA: TGCGCCAGCAGCCAAGGCGGGGGTGCGCAGTTCTTC; CDR3: CASSQGGGAQFF; J: TRBJ2-1; D: TRBD2; V: TRBV4-3; size: -
DNA: TGTGCCAGCAGTGGCGGACAGGGAGACACCGGGGAGCTGTTTTTT; CDR3: CASSGGQGDTGELFF; J: TRBJ2-2; D: TRBD1; V: TRBV6-4; size: -
DNA: TGTGCCAGTAGCAAGACAGGGCCCTACGAGCAGTACTTC; CDR3: CASSKTGPYEQYF; J: TRBJ2-7; D: TRBD1; V: TRBV19; size: -
DNA: TGCGCCAGCAGCTCTACCCGCCTCGGGAATGAGCAGTTCTTC; CDR3: CASSSTRLGNEQFF; J: TRBJ2-1; D: -; V: TRBV5-1; size: -
DNA: TGTGCCAGCGATGGACAGGGCTACCGAGAGACCCAGTACTTC; CDR3: CASDGQGYRETQYF; J: TRBJ2-5; D: TRBD1; V: TRBV2; size: -
DNA: TGTGCCAGCAGCAACCCCGGGAGGGGGCTAGACTATGGCTACACCTTC; CDR3: CASSNPGRGLDYGYTF; J: TRBJ1-2; D: TRBD1; V: TRBV5-4; size: -
DNA: TGTGCCAGCAGCTTGTGGGACAGGGTTCACGAGCAGTACTTC; CDR3: CASSLWDRVHEQYF; J: TRBJ2-7; D: TRBD1; V: TRBV5-4; size: -
DNA: TGCAGTGCTAGCCCCGTGGAGACCCAGTACTTC; CDR3: CSASPVETQYF; J: TRBJ2-5; D: -; V: TRBV20-1; size: -
DNA: TGTGCCAGCAGCCACTGGCGGGGGGCCCCGCTTCGGGGGCAGTTCTTC; CDR3: CASSHWRGAPLRGQFF; J: TRBJ2-1; D: TRBD2; V: TRBV27; size: -
DNA: TGTGCCAGCTCACCGAGTACAGGGGGCGGACTTCATGCTTTCTTT; CDR3: CASSPSTGGGLHAFF; J: TRBJ1-1; D: TRBD1; V: TRBV18; size: -
DNA: TGTGCCAGCAGTTACTCGTCTTGGACGGGGAACACTGAAGCTTTCTTT; CDR3: CASSYSSWTGNTEAFF; J: TRBJ1-1; D: -; V: TRBV6-2/TRBV6-3; size: -
DNA: TGTGCCAGCAGCGTAGGGGACGGGGCGGGGGAGACCCAGTACTTC; CDR3: CASSVGDGAGETQYF; J: TRBJ2-5; D: -; V: TRBV9; size: once
DNA: TGTGCCAGCAAAAACGACTACACCGGGGAGCTGTTTTTT; CDR3: CASKNDYTGELFF; J: TRBJ2-2; D: -; V: TRBV13; size: -
DNA: TGTGCCAGCAGCGTCAGCGGGACGCACTACGAGCAGTACTTC; CDR3: CASSVSGTHYEQYF; J: TRBJ2-7; D: TRBD2; V: TRBV9; size: -
DNA: TGTGCCAGCAGTCAAGCGGGGACAGGGTCGGGAAACACCATATATTTT; CDR3: CASSQAGTGSGNTIYF; J: TRBJ1-3; D: TRBD1; V: TRBV5-4; size: -
DNA: TGTGCCAGCAGCGTCCAGTGGGGGTCGGGCACAGATACGCAGTATTTT; CDR3: CASSVQWGSGTDTQYF; J: TRBJ2-3; D: -; V: TRBV9; size: -
DNA: TGTGCCAGCAGTTACCCACGCGACCGCCTCGACTACAATGAGCAGTTCTTC; CDR3: CASSYPRDRLDYNEQFF; J: TRBJ2-1; D: -; V: TRBV6-2/TRBV6-3; size: -
DNA: TGTGCCAGCAGCGTAGTCCTGGGGCTAGCGGGTGAGCAGTTCTTC; CDR3: CASSVVLGLAGEQFF; J: TRBJ2-1; D: TRBD2; V: TRBV9; size: -
DNA: TGTGCCAGCAGTTACTCGACTGAACCCGAACGGCCTGCAATCAAAATCCAGCATTTT; CDR3: CASSYSTEPERPAIKIQHF; J: TRBJ1-5; D: -; V: TRBV6-2/TRBV6-3; size: few
DNA: TGTGCCAGCAGCCAACAGGGAGGGGGGACTGAAGCTTTCTTT; CDR3: CASSQQGGGTEAFF; J: TRBJ1-1; D: -; V: TRBV3-1/TRBV3-2; size: -
DNA: TGTGCCAGCAGTAAACAGGGTAACGGAGAGACCCAGTACTTC; CDR3: CASSKQGNGETQYF; J: TRBJ2-5; D: -; V: TRBV6-5; size: -
DNA: TGCGCCAGCAGCCACAGGGAAATCAATGAGCAGTTCTTC; CDR3: CASSHREINEQFF; J: TRBJ2-1; D: -; V: TRBV5-1; size: once
DNA: TGTGCCAGCAGTGAAGCCGGGGGTGGGCCCCAGCATTTT; CDR3: CASSEAGGGPQHF; J: TRBJ1-5; D: -; V: TRBV2; size: -
DNA: TGTGCCAGCTCACCACTTAGCCCAGGGGCGAACACTGAAGCTTTCTTT; CDR3: CASSPLSPGANTEAFF; J: TRBJ1-1; D: -; V: TRBV18; size: -
DNA: TGTGCCAGCAGTGAAAGGACAGGGGCAACTAATGAAAAACTGTTTTTT; CDR3: CASSERTGATNEKLFF; J: TRBJ1-4; D: TRBD1; V: TRBV6-1; size: -
DNA: TGTGCCAGCAGTGGAGTGGAAATAACCTACGAGCAGTACTTC; CDR3: CASSGVEITYEQYF; J: TRBJ2-7; D: -; V: TRBV2; size: -
DNA: TGTGCCAGCAGCTCTAGACAGGGACGCAATCAGCCCCAGCATTTT; CDR3: CASSSRQGRNQPQHF; J: TRBJ1-5; D: TRBD1; V: TRBV7-2; size: -
DNA: TGTGCCAGCAGCTCGGGACAGGGAAGCACTGAAGCTTTCTTT; CDR3: CASSSGQGSTEAFF; J: TRBJ1-1; D: TRBD1; V: TRBV25-1; size: -
DNA: TGTGCCAGCAGTTACCTGGCAGGGGCTGAAGCTTTCTTT; CDR3: CASSYLAGAEAFF; J: TRBJ1-1; D: -; V: TRBV6-2/TRBV6-3; size: -
DNA: TGTGCCAGCAGCTACAGACGACAGTCGTCCAGGGGCTACACCTTC; CDR3: CASSYRRQSSRGYTF; J: TRBJ1-2; D: -; V: TRBV5-6; size: -
DNA: TGTGCTAGTGGTTTGGTAATAAGGGCGGGCAGGGTAAACTATGGCTACACCTTC; CDR3: CASGLVIRAGRVNYGYTF; J: TRBJ1-2; D: -; V: TRBV12-5; size: -
DNA: TGTGCCAGTAGTATCGGACTAGGAAAAAACATTCAGTACTTC; CDR3: CASSIGLGKNIQYF; J: TRBJ2-4; D: TRBD2; V: TRBV19; size: -
DNA: TGTGCCAGCAGTTGGGGCTCACGCAATCAGCCCCAGCATTTT; CDR3: CASSWGSRNQPQHF; J: TRBJ1-5; D: -; V: TRBV6-2/TRBV6-3; size: -
DNA: TGTGCCAGCAGAGGGACAGGGGGATCCTATGGCTACACCTTC; CDR3: CASRGTGGSYGYTF; J: TRBJ1-2; D: TRBD1; V: TRBV2; size: -
DNA: TGTGCCAGCAGTTCGACACAGGGCGAACCCTACAATGAGCAGTTCTTC; CDR3: CASSSTQGEPYNEQFF; J: TRBJ2-1; D: -; V: TRBV6-5; size: -
DNA: TGTGCCAGCAGCGCCGGGACAGAAAGCTACGAGCAGTACTTC; CDR3: CASSAGTESYEQYF; J: TRBJ2-7; D: TRBD1; V: TRBV9; size: -
DNA: TGTGCCAGCAGTCGTGGGGTGGCGAACACCGGGGAGCTGTTTTTT; CDR3: CASSRGVANTGELFF; J: TRBJ2-2; D: -; V: TRBV6-5; size: -
DNA: TGTGCCAGTAGTATAGCGGGACTCAGCTCCTACGAGCAGTACTTC; CDR3: CASSIAGLSSYEQYF; J: TRBJ2-7; D: -; V: TRBV19; size: -
DNA: TGTGCCAGCAGCAAAGTAAGGGACGGATATAGCAATCAGCCCCAGCATTTT; CDR3: CASSKVRDGYSNQPQHF; J: TRBJ1-5; D: -; V: TRBV21-1; size: once
DNA: TGTGCCAGCGCTTTAATGGCCGGACAGAGCTCCTACAATGAGCAGTTCTTC; CDR3: CASALMAGQSSYNEQFF; J: TRBJ2-1; D: -; V: TRBV7-6; size: -
DNA: TGTGCCAGTAGTAGGGGGCCAGGGCCTGGGGCCAACGTCCTGACTTTC; CDR3: CASSRGPGPGANVLTF; J: TRBJ2-6; D: -; V: TRBV19; size: -
DNA: TGTGCCAGTACCGCAGACAGACCTTATGGCTACACCTTC; CDR3: CASTADRPYGYTF; J: TRBJ1-2; D: -; V: TRBV19; size: -
DNA: TGTGCCAGCAGGGGGACATCCACTACATACGAGCAGTACTTC; CDR3: CASRGTSTTYEQYF; J: TRBJ2-7; D: -; V: TRBV2; size: -
DNA: TGTGCCAGCAGTTTTGCGAGGGGCCCCCTCCACTTT; CDR3: CASSFARGPLHF; J: TRBJ1-6; D: -; V: TRBV12-3/TRBV12-4; size: few
DNA: TGTGCAAGTCGCTTAGATCTGATCTCTGGAAACACCATATATTTT; CDR3: CASRLDLISGNTIYF; J: TRBJ1-3; D: -; V: TRBV12-2; size: -